The clone carrying this T cell receptor beta chain was recorded once. Its matching antigen is unknown. The CDR3 spans 14 residues. The V end lost 8 bases, the J end lost 5 bases, and 16 bases lay between the germline ends. Germline loops: CDR1 SNHLY, CDR2 FYNNEI. This entry is derived from a study of cytomegalovirus exposure and HLA in healthy donors. The PCR used 60 Vbeta and 13 Jbeta primers. Libraries were prepared by immunoSEQ multiplex PCR; TCRdb keeps only in-frame clonotypes and omits some of them. The sample holds more than 100,000 clones, roughly 80% seen once. Study results and limitations: Accurate prediction of most subjects' HLA-A and HLA-B alleles from TCR beta sequences was reported. Most of the TCR beta V segments (in an earlier analysis) were productive either about 87% or about 30% of the time. There were reportedly fewer N-insertions in an Asian-associated ancestry cluster than the roughly 670-donor mean, in a later analysis.

This sequence was found in a man aged 25-45 years in good health and CMV-seronegative. The specimen was PBMCs. This rearrangement joins TRBV2 to TRBJ1-5, with D possibly TRBD1 on 6 matching bases. The CDR3 DNA is TGTGCCAGCTCCGGACAGTTCCGGGATCAGCCCCAGCATTTT. It translates to CASSGQFRDQPQHF.